The 21 T cell receptor beta chains below come from one sample, sequenced in a study of blood T cell repertoires in COVID-19. Profiling relied on immunoSEQ multiplex PCR, and the TCRdb table lists in-frame clones only, not all of them. Found here are roughly 32,000 clones, 75% to 90% of them singletons; the top ten hold 44%. Sequenced sample: peripheral blood. Source of these receptors: a man aged 60 to 75 with active or convalescent COVID-19.

This clone was counted a few times. V and J are TRBV5-1 and TRBJ2-5, with 7 bases matching TRBD2. The CDR3 runs 14 residues. Trimming at V came to 1 base and at J to 5 bases, leaving 5 bases not matched to a gene. CDR1 and CDR2 from the germline V gene are SGHRS and YFSETQ. CDR3 sequence reads: CASSLRLGGETQYF. DNA for the CDR3: TGCGCCAGCAGCTTGAGACTGGGAGGGGAGACCCAGTACTTC.

The chain employs TRBV2 and TRBJ2-5; D is uncertain. CDR3 length: 13 amino acids. V was trimmed by 4 bases and J by 7 bases, leaving 13 bases between them. In germline, CDR1 is SNHLY, CDR2 FYNNEI. CDR3 nucleotide sequence: TGTGCCAGCAGTGCCGGAGAGGTTAGGACCCAGTACTTC. Its protein is CASSAGEVRTQYF. Complete variable domain (other parts from reference TRBV2 and TRBJ2-5): EPEVTQTPSHQVTQMGQEVILRCVPISNHLYFYWYRQILGQKVEFLVSFYNNEISEKSEIFDDQFSVERPDGSNFTLKIRSTKLEDSAMYFCASSAGEVRTQYFGPGTRLLVL.

This chain uses TRBV6-5 with TRBJ1-2; tentative D call: TRBD1 (5 bases). CDR1 MNHEY and CDR2 SVGAGI come from the germline V gene. The CDR3 covers 13 residues. Trimming pared 2 bases from V and 4 bases from J, leaving 8 bases between. The CDR3 coding sequence is TGTGCCAGCAGTTACGGTGGGGCCTATGGCTACACCTTC. Translating gives CASSYGGAYGYTF.

This sequence joins TRBV7-2 and TRBJ2-3, with 10 nucleotides matching TRBD2. The V gene's germline CDR1 is SGHTA and CDR2 FQGNSA. Trimming took 1 base from V and 2 from J; bases not matched to a gene: 3. This CDR3 has 16 amino acids. The CDR3 sequence is CASSLVAGGDTDTQYF. In DNA form, the CDR3 reads TGTGCCAGCAGCTTAGTAGCGGGAGGTGACACAGATACGCAGTATTTT.

The rearrangement uses TRBV5-6 and TRBJ2-3; no clear D. CDR1 is SGHDT and CDR2 is YYEEEE in the germline V gene. V was cut by 7 bases and J by 8 bases, with 11 bases left in between. The length of the CDR3 is 11 residues. CDR3 region: CASPRPGTQYF. DNA of the CDR3: TGTGCCAGCCCTCGCCCGGGTACGCAGTATTTT.

CDR3 loop: CASSVQDGYTF. CDR3 sequence (DNA): TGTGCCAGCAGTGTGCAGGATGGCTACACCTTC. The chain uses TRBV2 and TRBJ1-2, with no clear D. Germline CDR1 reads SNHLY; CDR2 reads FYNNEI. The CDR3 sequence is 11 residues long. Trimming pared 4 bases from V and 6 bases from J, leaving 6 bases between.

This chain uses TRBV11-2 with TRBJ1-2; 7 positions match TRBD1. Germline V lookup: CDR1 SGHAT, CDR2 FQNNGV. J gave up 2 bases and V 4 bases, and 7 bases lay outside the gene matches. CDR3 length: 15 residues. This CDR3 reads CASSSLDRVNYGYTF. The CDR3 nucleotides read TGTGCCAGCAGCTCCCTTGACAGGGTCAACTATGGCTACACCTTC. The variable domain in full, with the rest retrieved from reference TRBV11-2 and TRBJ1-2, is EAGVAQSPRYKIIEKRQSVAFWCNPISGHATLYWYQQILGQGPKLLIQFQNNGVVDDSQLPKDRFSAERLKGVDSTLKIQPAKLEDSAVYLCASSSLDRVNYGYTFGSGTRLTVV.

V usage is TRBV30 and J usage is TRBJ2-2; D gene uncertain. CDR3 size: 12 residues. CDR1 is GTSNPN, CDR2 SVGIG, per germline (reference sequence). This CDR3 is CGVTPNTGELFF. In nucleotides, the CDR3 is TGTGGCGTGACACCGAACACCGGGGAGCTGTTTTTT.

Regarding this clone: The same CDR3 also results from other DNA sequences found in this sample. CDR3 in amino acids: CASSLGQGYNEQFF. CDR3 DNA: TGCGCCAGCAGCTTAGGACAGGGGTACAATGAGCAGTTCTTC. V is TRBV5-1 and J is TRBJ2-1, with 9 bases that match TRBD1. Germline lookup yields CDR1 SGHRS and CDR2 YFSETQ. The length of the CDR3 is 14 residues. J was trimmed by 4 bases and V by 2 bases; bases with no gene match: 1.

This chain joins TRBV5-1 and TRBJ1-1; perhaps TRBD1 as D (5 bases). Germline-derived CDR1 and CDR2 are SGHRS and YFSETQ. CDR3 size: 17 residues. V was trimmed by 0 bases and J by 4 bases, leaving 19 bases between them. In nucleotides, the CDR3 is TGCGCCAGCAGCTTGGATCCGGGTCGGGGGTATGGCACTGAAGCTTTCTTT. Its protein product is CASSLDPGRGYGTEAFF.

The chain recombines TRBV5-5 with TRBJ1-4; TRBD1 matches at 7 bases. The CDR3 is 17 residues long. With 4 bases clipped from V and 0 bases from J, the junction kept 9 bases outside the gene matches. The germline V gene encodes CDR1 SGHKS and CDR2 YYEKEE (reference sequence). The DNA of the CDR3 is TGTGCCAGCAGCCTGGACAGGTTGGGTGCAACTAATGAAAAACTGTTTTTT. Its protein is CASSLDRLGATNEKLFF.

The chain links TRBV19 to TRBJ1-3; TRBD1 might be the D (5 bases). V dropped 7 bases and J dropped 9 bases, with 25 bases sitting between them. The CDR3 length is 16 residues. Germline lookup yields CDR1 LNHDA and CDR2 SQIVND (reference sequence). The CDR3: CASTMLAGNWLGTIYF. The CDR3 nucleotides are TGTGCCAGTACCATGCTGGCAGGGAACTGGTTGGGCACCATATATTTT.

The V call is TRBV5-1, the J call TRBJ2-5; 9 bases fit TRBD2. Trimming cost V 3 bases and J 5 bases; bases outside gene matches: 5. The CDR3 loop spans 14 amino acids. Germline CDR1 and CDR2: SGHRS and YFSETQ. In DNA, the CDR3 is TGCGCCAGCAGCTCAATTCTAGCGGGGGAGACCCAGTACTTC. Protein: CASSSILAGETQYF.

J is TRBJ1-2 and V is TRBV29-1, with D perhaps matching TRBD1 (6 bases). The ends were cut back, 7 bases at V and 4 bases at J, with 13 bases in the middle. Germline V CDR1 and CDR2: SQVTM, ANQGSEA. This CDR3 comprises 12 residues. The CDR3 region is CSDKTGSYGYTF. In DNA form, the CDR3 reads TGCAGCGACAAGACAGGCTCCTATGGCTACACCTTC.

This chain connects TRBV12-5 to TRBJ2-2; the match to TRBD1 covers 11 bases. Germline-derived CDR1 and CDR2 are LGHNT and FRNRAP. V was clipped by 6 bases and J by 3 bases; unmatched bases: 6. The CDR3 is 16 residues long. CDR3 DNA sequence: TGTGCTAGTGGCCAGGGACAGGGGGTTTACACCGGGGAGCTGTTTTTT. Translated: CASGQGQGVYTGELFF.

The genes are TRBV14 and TRBJ2-3, with 11 bases matching TRBD2. Germline loops: CDR1 SGHDN, CDR2 FVKESK. Losses at the gene ends were 1 base for V and 6 bases for J; bases not matched to a gene: 12. This CDR3 has 18 residues. This CDR3 is CASSQVGTSGIYADTQYF. The CDR3 DNA sequence: TGTGCCAGCAGCCAAGTAGGGACTAGCGGAATCTATGCGGATACGCAGTATTTT.

The gene calls are TRBV9 and TRBJ1-6, with D possibly being TRBD1 (5 bases). Germline V CDR1 and CDR2: SGDLS, YYNGEE. V was shortened by 10 bases and J by 5 bases, with 13 bases between the two germline ends. This CDR3 comprises 13 residues. The CDR3 spells CAGDRGNNSPLHF. CDR3 in DNA: TGTGCCGGAGATAGGGGTAATAATTCACCCCTCCACTTT.

This sequence joins TRBV12-3 or TRBV12-4 and TRBJ1-6, with D hard to call. Trimming removed 9 bases from V and 10 bases from J, with 16 bases in between. This CDR3 spans 13 amino acids. For the CDR3, the DNA is TGTGCCAGTCGAGGGAGAGAGAGATCACCCCTCCACTTT. Residues: CASRGRERSPLHF.

This rearrangement joins TRBV7-2 to TRBJ2-1; D may be TRBD2 (6 bases). The germline V and J ends were trimmed by 4 bases and 9 bases, with 10 bases remaining between them. The CDR3 contains 12 residues. CDR1 SGHTA and CDR2 FQGNSA come from the germline V gene. CDR3 region: CASSYRGSEQFF. In DNA form, the CDR3 reads TGTGCCAGCAGCTACCGGGGGAGTGAGCAGTTCTTC.

The chain joins TRBV7-9 to TRBJ2-7, with TRBD1 as a possible D gene (5 bases). Trimming pared 1 base from V and 0 bases from J, leaving 10 bases between. CDR1 is SEHNR and CDR2 is FQNEAQ in the germline V gene (reference sequence). This CDR3 has 15 residues. The CDR3 bases are TGTGCCAGCAGCTTAGGGGGCAGTTACTCCTACGAGCAGTACGTC. Its translation is CASSLGGSYSYEQYV.

The rearrangement joins TRBV25-1 to TRBJ2-7; D is ambiguous. Germline V gene lookup returns CDR1 MGHDK and CDR2 SYGVNS. This CDR3 has 15 amino acids. The V gene lost 1 base and the J gene lost 2 bases, with 12 bases spanning the gap. This CDR3 reads CASSECGREAYEQYV. The CDR3 nucleotides are TGTGCCAGCAGTGAATGTGGTAGAGAGGCCTACGAGCAGTACGTC.